Each of the 29 T cell receptor beta chains below was sequenced from the same sample in a study of OX40 agonist ivuxolimab in advanced cancers. The data were produced by immunoSEQ multiplex PCR, yet TCRdb's version contains in-frame clones alone and is incomplete. The table lists roughly 75,000 clones, about 88% of them singletons, with approximately 0.99% in the top ten. The source was CD4+ or CD8+ T cells sorted from blood, collected in a trial of the OX40 agonist ivuxolimab. These receptors were taken from an adult with an advanced solid tumor such as melanoma, head and neck, liver or kidney cancer.

On this clone itself: The same CDR3 also results from other DNA sequences found in this sample. The rearrangement links TRBV5-1 to TRBJ2-1; 9 bases align to TRBD2. CDR1 is SGHRS, CDR2 YFSETQ, per germline. J gave up 5 bases and V 4 bases, and 1 base lay outside the gene matches. CDR3 length: 13 amino acids. The CDR3 is CASSPSGNNEQFF. In DNA form, the CDR3 reads TGCGCCAGCAGCCCTAGCGGGAACAATGAGCAGTTCTTC.

The rearrangement joins TRBV1 to TRBJ1-3. TRBV1 is a recognized pseudogene. This CDR3 contains 16 residues. The CDR3 here is CTSSQSDPEAGNTIYF. The CDR3, as DNA: TGCACCAGCAGCCAAAGCGACCCGGAGGCTGGAAACACCATATATTTT.

This clone came up once. V usage is TRBV18 and J usage is TRBJ2-1; 7 nucleotides agree with TRBD2. Germline CDR1 KGHSH, CDR2 LQKENI. The CDR3 length is 16 residues. V was pared by 0 bases and J by 3 bases, with 5 bases of the junction left unmatched. CDR3 residues: CASSPPEAGNYNEQFF. The CDR3 DNA follows: TGTGCCAGCTCACCACCCGAAGCGGGAAACTACAATGAGCAGTTCTTC.

The chain has TRBV30 and TRBJ2-4; D tentatively fits TRBD1 or TRBD2 (6 bases each). The germline CDR1 and CDR2 sequences are GTSNPN and SVGIG (reference sequence). V gave up 2 bases and J gave up 3 bases, with 14 bases separating them. This CDR3 comprises 15 residues. The CDR3 sequence is CAWSSGGGSKNIQYF. Here the CDR3 DNA reads TGTGCCTGGAGTTCAGGAGGGGGAAGCAAAAACATTCAGTACTTC.

V is TRBV27 and J is TRBJ2-3; 12 positions match TRBD2. Germline CDR1 MNHEY, CDR2 SMNVEV (reference sequence). V trimming: 4 bases; J trimming: 5 bases; junction bases outside the gene matches: 13. The CDR3 loop spans 18 amino acids. The CDR3 sequence is CASSSPPTSGSFIDTQYF. The CDR3 coding sequence is TGTGCCAGCAGTTCCCCACCGACTAGCGGGAGTTTCATAGATACGCAGTATTTT.

The chain recombines TRBV6-1 with TRBJ1-5; no clear D. V was shortened by 8 bases and J by 4 bases, with 15 bases between the two germline ends. Germline CDR1 reads MNHNS; CDR2 reads SASEGT. This CDR3 has 14 amino acids. The CDR3 region has the DNA TGTGCCAGCGAGTCCAACCTGGGGAATCAGCCCCAGCATTTT. Translation: CASESNLGNQPQHF.

V usage is TRBV7-3 and J usage is TRBJ2-1; 9 positions match TRBD2. With V trimmed by 5 bases and J by 6 bases, 5 bases remained unmatched. The CDR3 extends over 14 amino acids. Germline CDR1 is SGHTA and CDR2 is FQGTGA. CDR3 bases: TGTGCCAGCAGCCGTCTAGCGGGAAGCAATGAGCAGTTCTTC. Translated: CASSRLAGSNEQFF. Filled out from reference TRBV7-3 and TRBJ2-1, the complete variable domain reads GAGVSQTPSNKVTEKGKYVELRCDPISGHTALYWYRQSLGQGPEFLIYFQGTGAADDSGLPNDRFFAVRPEGSVSTLKIQRTERGDSAVYLCASSRLAGSNEQFFGPGTRLTVL.

The rearrangement links TRBV7-2 to TRBJ2-5, with D possibly TRBD1 on 5 matching bases. The V gene lost 5 bases and the J gene lost 4 bases, with 14 bases spanning the gap. Germline V lookup: CDR1 SGHTA, CDR2 FQGNSA. This CDR3 has 14 amino acids. The CDR3 DNA is TGTGCCAGCAGCAGGGGCGGCCTCGGAGAGACCCAGTACTTC. Translated: CASSRGGLGETQYF.

This rearrangement joins TRBV19 to TRBJ1-1; the D gene is possibly TRBD1 (5 bases). CDR3 size: 14 residues. Germline-derived CDR1 and CDR2 are LNHDA and SQIVND (reference sequence). Trimming left V 4 bases short and J 1 base short, with 10 bases between. In DNA form, the CDR3 reads TGTGCCAGTAGTAAAACTGGACAGAACACTGAAGCTTTCTTT. Its protein product is CASSKTGQNTEAFF.

This chain links TRBV11-2 with TRBJ2-4, with 9 positions matching TRBD1. Per the germline V gene, CDR1 is SGHAT and CDR2 is FQNNGV. The J segment lost 3 bases and the V segment lost 5 bases, leaving 5 bases of the junction unmatched. This CDR3 is built from 15 residues. CDR3 coding DNA: TGTGCCAGCAGCCCCGGGGACAGGGACAAAAACATTCAGTACTTC. Amino acids: CASSPGDRDKNIQYF.

The CDR3 region has the DNA TGCGCCAGCAGCTTGGGAACTCCGAATTCCCGCACAGATACGCAGTATTTT. This translates into CASSLGTPNSRTDTQYF. The chain is built from TRBV5-1 and TRBJ2-3; D call uncertain. CDR3 length equals 17 residues. Trimming removed 0 bases at V and 1 base at J, with 15 bases between. From germline, CDR1 is SGHRS and CDR2 YFSETQ.

CDR3 nucleotides: TGTGCCAGCAGCTTCGGGACAATTAGAAACACTGAAGCTTTCTTT. Protein sequence: CASSFGTIRNTEAFF. This sequence joins TRBV9 and TRBJ1-1; perhaps TRBD1 as D (6 bases). CDR3 length equals 15 residues. V lost 4 bases, J lost 2 bases, and 15 bases lay in between. From germline, CDR1 is SGDLS and CDR2 YYNGEE.

This clone occurred once. This chain joins TRBV7-2 and TRBJ1-5; D uncertain. The germline V and J ends were trimmed by 5 bases and 6 bases, with 14 bases remaining between them. CDR1 is SGHTA, CDR2 FQGNSA, per germline. This CDR3 region has 14 residues. This chain's CDR3 is CASSLGRVGQPQHF. CDR3 nucleotides: TGTGCCAGCAGCCTAGGGAGGGTGGGTCAGCCCCAGCATTTT.

In its sample, this clone ranks as medium-sized. The rearrangement uses TRBV2 and TRBJ2-7, with a weak D call TRBD1 (6 bases). The CDR3 loop spans 14 amino acids. The germline V and J ends were trimmed by 6 bases and 5 bases, with 17 bases remaining between them. Germline CDR1 is SNHLY and CDR2 is FYNNEI. CDR3 sequence: CASRQGFGPDEQYF. For the CDR3, the DNA is TGTGCCAGCAGACAGGGTTTCGGACCTGACGAGCAGTACTTC.

This clone was observed a single time. The chain joins TRBV18 to TRBJ2-2; TRBD2 matches 9 bases. The CDR3 runs 15 residues. Germline V lookup: CDR1 KGHSH, CDR2 LQKENI. Trimming took 2 bases from V and 3 from J; bases not matched to a gene: 1. In nucleotides, the CDR3 is TGTGCCAGCTCACCAAAGCGGGGGGACACCGGGGAGCTGTTTTTT. It yields the protein CASSPKRGDTGELFF.

The chain carries TRBV28 and TRBJ1-2, with D possibly TRBD1 on 6 matching bases. The ends were cut back, 2 bases at V and 6 bases at J, with 13 bases in the middle. CDR3 length: 14 amino acids. Germline CDR1 MDHEN, CDR2 SYDVKM. The CDR3 region is CASSLGQGSDGYTF. The CDR3 coding sequence is TGTGCCAGCAGTTTAGGGCAGGGGTCGGATGGCTACACCTTC.

This chain connects TRBV9 to TRBJ1-5; tentatively, D is TRBD1 (5 bases). Germline CDR1 is SGDLS and CDR2 is YYNGEE. Trimming shortened V by 4 bases and J by 2 bases, and 16 bases separated the two germline ends. The CDR3 has 16 residues. The chain's CDR3 is CASSRGGSRGNQPQHF. The DNA for the CDR3 is TGTGCCAGCAGCCGGGGGGGTTCTAGGGGCAATCAGCCCCAGCATTTT.

The chain recombines TRBV28 with TRBJ2-7; D possibly uses TRBD1 or TRBD2 (6 bases each). The CDR3 is 15 amino acids. The V gene lost 6 bases and the J gene lost 4 bases, with 19 bases spanning the gap. CDR1 MDHEN and CDR2 SYDVKM come from the germline V gene. The DNA for the CDR3 is TGTGCCAGCAGCCCACCGGGGGCGGGACCATACGAGCAGTACTTC. Translated, it gives CASSPPGAGPYEQYF.

The rearrangement uses TRBV7-9 and TRBJ2-3; D not certain. Germline CDR1 SEHNR, CDR2 FQNEAQ (reference sequence). V shed 6 bases and J shed 3 bases, with 16 bases lying between them. This CDR3 has 15 residues. The CDR3 coding sequence is TGTGCCAGCAGTGGGCTGGTGAGAAATACAGATACGCAGTATTTT. Protein: CASSGLVRNTDTQYF.

V and J are TRBV2 and TRBJ1-4; possibly TRBD1 for D (5 bases). The germline V gene has CDR1 SNHLY and CDR2 FYNNEI. Trimming stripped 4 bases from V and 4 bases from J, with 10 bases between. The CDR3 loop spans 14 amino acids. This CDR3 is CASSGGLSNEKLFF. The CDR3 region has the DNA TGTGCCAGCAGTGGGGGCCTTAGTAATGAAAAACTGTTTTTT.

This rearrangement joins TRBV5-1 to TRBJ2-7; 12 positions match TRBD2. This CDR3 comprises 16 residues. Germline values: CDR1 SGHRS, CDR2 YFSETQ. J lost 6 bases, V lost 3 bases, and 10 bases had no gene match. CDR3 in amino acids: CASSSGLAGRSREQYF. CDR3 coding DNA: TGCGCCAGCAGCTCAGGACTAGCGGGAAGAAGTCGCGAGCAGTACTTC.

This chain connects TRBV4-1 to TRBJ2-3, with D possibly TRBD2 on 6 matching bases. The CDR3 is 13 amino acids. Germline V CDR1 and CDR2: MGHRA, YSYEKL. V shed 6 bases and J shed 5 bases, with 12 bases lying between them. The DNA of the CDR3 is TGCGCCAGCAGTCCCACGGGGGTAGATACGCAGTATTTT. Translation gives CASSPTGVDTQYF.

The V call is TRBV6-1, the J call TRBJ1-4; D is unresolved. Trimming removed 1 base at V and 3 bases at J, with 9 bases between. The CDR3 has 15 amino acids. Germline V CDR1 and CDR2: MNHNS, SASEGT. CDR3 sequence: CASSEGRLANEKLFF. The CDR3 coding sequence is TGTGCCAGCAGTGAAGGGAGGCTTGCTAATGAAAAACTGTTTTTT.

V gene TRBV29-1 combines with J gene TRBJ2-1; D is possibly TRBD2 (5 bases). Germline lookup yields CDR1 SQVTM and CDR2 ANQGSEA. The ends were cut back, 0 bases at V and 7 bases at J, with 13 bases in the middle. CDR3 size: 14 residues. The CDR3 reads CSVEEGVAENEQFF. CDR3 bases: TGCAGCGTTGAAGAGGGAGTAGCTGAGAATGAGCAGTTCTTC.

The CDR3: CASSFWTSGRASTDTQYF. The CDR3 DNA sequence: TGTGCCAGCAGCTTCTGGACTAGCGGGAGGGCCTCCACAGATACGCAGTATTTT. This chain uses TRBV7-2 with TRBJ2-3, with 15 bases fitting TRBD2. Per germline, CDR1 SGHTA and CDR2 FQGNSA. This CDR3 comprises 18 residues. Trimming cost V 3 bases and J 2 bases; bases outside gene matches: 6.

V and J are TRBV7-2 and TRBJ1-5; possibly TRBD1 for D (6 bases). With 1 base removed from V and 6 bases from J, the gap between germline ends came to 13 bases. CDR1 SGHTA and CDR2 FQGNSA come from the germline V gene. The CDR3 sequence is 15 residues long. The CDR3 spells CASSLDAGVGQPQHF. In nucleotides, the CDR3 is TGTGCCAGCAGCTTAGATGCAGGGGTCGGTCAGCCCCAGCATTTT.

This chain uses TRBV5-1 with TRBJ2-5, with a possible D match to TRBD2 (6 bases). Trimming pared 4 bases from V and 5 bases from J, leaving 12 bases between. The CDR3 totals 13 residues. Germline values: CDR1 SGHRS, CDR2 YFSETQ. CDR3 region: CASSPRGRETQYF. The CDR3 nucleotides read TGCGCCAGCAGCCCTCGGGGGAGGGAGACCCAGTACTTC.

The rearrangement joins TRBV10-3 to TRBJ2-5, with D unresolved. This CDR3 has 12 amino acids. Germline V CDR1 and CDR2: ENHRY, SYGVKD. V lost 2 bases and J lost 3, with 4 bases in between. The CDR3 nucleotides are TGTGCCATCAGTGAGCGAGAAGAGACCCAGTACTTC. This translates into CAISEREETQYF.

This clone was seen a single time. V and J are TRBV5-6 and TRBJ1-4, with D tentatively TRBD1 (5 bases). The V end lost 0 bases, the J end lost 7 bases, and 13 bases lay between the germline ends. The CDR3 length is 15 residues. Germline loops: CDR1 SGHDT, CDR2 YYEEEE. CDR3: CASSLEAGRTEKLFF. The CDR3 nucleotides are TGTGCCAGCAGCTTGGAGGCGGGGCGCACTGAAAAACTGTTTTTT.